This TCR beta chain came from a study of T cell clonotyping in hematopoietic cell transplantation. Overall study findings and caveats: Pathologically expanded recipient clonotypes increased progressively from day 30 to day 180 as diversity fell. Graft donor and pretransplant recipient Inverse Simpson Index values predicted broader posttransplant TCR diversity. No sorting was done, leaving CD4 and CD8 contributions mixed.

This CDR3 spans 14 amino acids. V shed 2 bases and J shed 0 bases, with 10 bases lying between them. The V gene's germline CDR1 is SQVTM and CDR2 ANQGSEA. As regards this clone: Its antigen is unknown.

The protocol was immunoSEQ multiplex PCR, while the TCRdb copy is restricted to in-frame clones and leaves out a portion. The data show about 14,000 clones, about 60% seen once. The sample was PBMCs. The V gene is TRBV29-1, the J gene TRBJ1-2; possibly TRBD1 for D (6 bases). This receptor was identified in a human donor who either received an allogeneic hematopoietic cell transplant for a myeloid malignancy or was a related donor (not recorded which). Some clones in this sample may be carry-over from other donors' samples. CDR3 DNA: TGCAGCGTTGAACAGGGGCCCGCTAACTATGGCTACACCTTC. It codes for CSVEQGPANYGYTF.